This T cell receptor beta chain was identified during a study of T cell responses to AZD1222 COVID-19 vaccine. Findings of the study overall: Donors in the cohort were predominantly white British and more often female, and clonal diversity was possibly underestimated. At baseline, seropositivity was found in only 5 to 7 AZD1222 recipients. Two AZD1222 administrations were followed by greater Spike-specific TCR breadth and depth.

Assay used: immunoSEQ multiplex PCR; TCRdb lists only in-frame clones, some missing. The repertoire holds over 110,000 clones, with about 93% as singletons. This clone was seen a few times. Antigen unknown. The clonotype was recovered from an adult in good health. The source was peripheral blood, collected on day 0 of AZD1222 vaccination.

The CDR3 loop reads CASSQESFGGYTF. The CDR3 DNA sequence: TGCGCCAGCAGCCAAGAGAGCTTTGGAGGCTACACCTTC. The chain employs TRBV4-1 and TRBJ1-2; D not certain. This CDR3 region has 13 residues. Trimming left V 0 bases short and J 8 bases short, with 10 bases between. Germline CDR1 is MGHRA and CDR2 is YSYEKL.